This TCR beta chain came from a study of regulatory T cells in long-lasting Graves disease. With respect to this clonotype: The antigen is undetermined.

HTBI primers from iRepertoire and Arm-PCR of CDR3 regions yielded the TCR beta libraries. A single record per CDR3 protein comes from TCRdb applying MiXCR to the multiplex PCR reads. In the table there are 500,000 or so distinct CDR3 sequences, roughly a sixth of which are singletons. Specified time point: newly diagnosed GD, antithyroid drugs for less than 3 months. TCR sequences were obtained from RNA taken from PBMCs. Study results and limitations: Less diverse TCR repertoires were seen in persistent Graves' patients than in newly diagnosed ones.

In addition, the sample was reused for a study of T cells in Graves' hyperthyroidism and ophthalmopathy. As that study records: It was considered stable Graves' hyperthyroidism when ophthalmopathy did not progress within 18 months. TCR CDR3 underwent first-round RT-PCR with the HTBI primer set.

The material sequenced was peripheral blood mononuclear cells (PBMCs), taken at new diagnosis, from a patient treated with antithyroid drugs. The receptor was derived from a woman aged 35-65 years with Graves disease.

CDR3 sequence (DNA): TGTGCCAGCTCACCACCGGGACTAGCGGGGGGCTCCTACAATGAGCAGTTCTTC. This sequence encodes CASSPPGLAGGSYNEQFF. The V gene is TRBV18, the J gene TRBJ2-1; 15 bases agree with TRBD2. V lost 0 bases to trimming and J lost 0 bases; unmatched junction nucleotides: 0. Germline CDR1 reads KGHSH; CDR2 reads LQKENI. This CDR3 has 18 amino acids.